This entry lists 26 T cell receptor beta chains sequenced from one sample in a study of cytomegalovirus exposure and HLA in healthy donors. It was with 60 Vbeta and 13 Jbeta primers that the PCR ran. Assay used: immunoSEQ multiplex PCR; TCRdb lists only in-frame clones, some missing. Of approximately 120,000 clones in the sample, about 79% were seen once. The specimen sequenced was PBMCs. The source of these receptors is a woman aged 50 to 60 in good health and CMV-seronegative.

Notes on this clone: Mismatch with germline at one junction end may stem from a read error. J is TRBJ2-6 and V is TRBV7-9; 8 positions agree with TRBD1. The CDR3 has 18 residues. CDR1 SEHNR and CDR2 FQNEAQ come from the germline V gene (reference sequence). The DNA for the CDR3 is TGTTCCAGCAGCCCCCCCGGGACAGGACACTCTGGGGCCAACGTCCTGACTTTC. Translating gives CSSSPPGTGHSGANVLTF.

This clone was observed a single time. CDR3 in DNA: TGTGCCAGTAGTATTTCAGGGGATAATCAGCCCCAGCATTTT. This codes for CASSISGDNQPQHF. V usage is TRBV19 and J usage is TRBJ1-5, with D perhaps TRBD1 (6 bases). V lost 3 bases, J lost 4 bases, and 10 bases lay in between. CDR3 length: 14 residues. CDR1 is LNHDA and CDR2 is SQIVND in the germline V gene (reference sequence).

The chain couples TRBV9 to TRBJ1-5, with TRBD1 matching 7 bases. Germline V lookup: CDR1 SGDLS, CDR2 YYNGEE. The CDR3 spans 17 residues. The V gene end was trimmed by 3 bases and the J gene end by 4 bases; junction bases not matched to a gene: 13. The CDR3 here is CASSAAEQGIRNQPQHF. CDR3 sequence (DNA): TGTGCCAGCAGCGCTGCAGAACAGGGGATTCGGAATCAGCCCCAGCATTTT.

The chain uses TRBV10-3 and TRBJ1-5; 7 nucleotides match TRBD1. The J segment lost 2 bases and the V segment lost 3 bases, leaving 10 bases of the junction unmatched. In germline, CDR1 is ENHRY, CDR2 SYGVKD. The CDR3 is 17 residues long. This chain's CDR3 is CAISDQTGPQGNQPQHF. The CDR3 DNA sequence: TGTGCCATCAGTGACCAGACAGGGCCTCAGGGCAATCAGCCCCAGCATTTT.

About this clone: This CDR3 is also generated by other DNA sequences in the sample. This chain connects TRBV5-3 to TRBJ2-1; 8 bases agree with TRBD2. TRBV5-3 is placed among ORFs of uncertain function. This CDR3 comprises 14 residues. The V gene end was trimmed by 4 bases and the J gene end by 14 bases; junction bases not matched to a gene: 14. Here the CDR3 reads CARSGGTRWECEFF. Written as DNA, the CDR3 is TGTGCCAGAAGCGGCGGGACTAGATGGGAATGCGAGTTCTTC.

This rearrangement joins TRBV7-2 to TRBJ2-7, with D tentatively TRBD2 (5 bases). There are 14 residues in the CDR3. V dropped 1 base and J dropped 2 bases, with 9 bases sitting between them. Germline CDR1 reads SGHTA; CDR2 reads FQGNSA. CDR3 bases: TGTGCCAGCAGCTTAGAAGAGAGGGCCTACGAGCAGTACTTC. Translation: CASSLEERAYEQYF. The full variable domain, rest sourced from reference TRBV7-2 and TRBJ2-7, is GAGVSQSPSNKVTEKGKDVELRCDPISGHTALYWYRQSLGQGLEFLIYFQGNSAPDKSGLPSDRFSAERTGGSVSTLTIQRTQQEDSAVYLCASSLEERAYEQYFGPGTRLTVT.

The chain uses TRBV5-1 and TRBJ2-1, with 9 bases matching TRBD2. With 1 base clipped from V and 8 bases from J, the junction kept 10 bases outside the gene matches. The germline V gene has CDR1 SGHRS and CDR2 YFSETQ. The CDR3 totals 16 residues. CDR3 region: CASSLQGSGSPDEQFF. The CDR3 coding sequence is TGCGCCAGCAGCTTGCAGGGTAGCGGGAGCCCAGATGAGCAGTTCTTC.

This clone appeared a few times. The chain uses TRBV4-1 and TRBJ2-1, with TRBD2 matching 8 bases. V lost 4 bases to trimming and J lost 0 bases; unmatched junction nucleotides: 8. The CDR3 loop spans 17 amino acids. Germline CDR1 reads MGHRA; CDR2 reads YSYEKL. CDR3: CASSLVGGRSSYNEQFF. The CDR3 region has the DNA TGCGCCAGCAGCCTGGTGGGCGGGAGGAGCTCCTACAATGAGCAGTTCTTC.

The chain uses TRBV5-4 and TRBJ2-1; D unresolved. CDR3 length: 15 residues. Looked up from germline, CDR1 is SGHNT and CDR2 is YYREEE (reference sequence). The V gene lost 3 bases and the J gene lost 5 bases, with 15 bases spanning the gap. CDR3 protein: CASSSTLRNDNEQFF. CDR3 coding DNA: TGTGCCAGCAGCTCGACTTTACGAAATGACAATGAGCAGTTCTTC.

The chain links TRBV5-1 to TRBJ2-7; D ambiguous. The CDR3 contains 12 residues. Germline V gene data show CDR1 as SGHRS and CDR2 as YFSETQ. Between the trimmed V and J ends, which lost 4 bases and 5 bases, there was a span of 10 bases. The CDR3 here is CASSGNEDEQYF. CDR3 DNA sequence: TGCGCCAGCAGCGGAAATGAGGACGAGCAGTACTTC.

The chain links TRBV5-1 to TRBJ2-1; 7 bases agree with TRBD1. V shed 6 bases and J 4 bases; nucleotides not matched to a gene: 13. Germline CDR1 SGHRS, CDR2 YFSETQ. CDR3 length: 16 residues. The CDR3: CASTSAGGLIYNEQFF. CDR3 DNA sequence: TGCGCCAGCACTTCAGCAGGGGGTTTAATTTACAATGAGCAGTTCTTC.

The genes are TRBV5-1 and TRBJ2-7; TRBD1 might be the D (6 bases). The V end was cut by 3 bases, the J end by 3 bases, with 7 bases between. CDR3 length equals 12 residues. CDR1 and CDR2 from the germline V gene are SGHRS and YFSETQ. This CDR3 reads CASSSQGYEQYF. DNA for the CDR3: TGCGCCAGCAGCTCACAGGGCTACGAGCAGTACTTC.

With regard to this clone: One end of the junction fails to match germline, which may point to a read error. Other nucleotide sequences from this sample produce the same CDR3. The J gene is TRBJ2-7, the V gene TRBV28; D is possibly TRBD2 (6 bases). The CDR3 consists of 13 residues. Per the germline V gene, CDR1 is MDHEN and CDR2 is SYDVKM. The CDR3 loop is CASSLGGGYEQYF. The CDR3 DNA reads TGTGCCAGTAGTTTGGGGGGAGGCTACGAGCAGTACTTC.

This clone appeared a single time. The chain carries TRBV7-3 and TRBJ1-1; 7 nucleotides match TRBD1. The CDR3 has 19 residues. Looked up from germline, CDR1 is SGHTA and CDR2 is FQGTGA. Trimming at V came to 4 bases and at J to 1 base, leaving 18 bases not matched to a gene. For the CDR3, the DNA is TGTGCCAGCAGCTCACGACCAAACCGGGACAGCGAAAAGAACACTGAAGCTTTCTTT. Translating it yields CASSSRPNRDSEKNTEAFF.

This clone was seen once. The V gene is TRBV7-9, the J gene TRBJ2-1; D is unresolved. The CDR3 spans 13 residues. The germline V gene encodes CDR1 SEHNR and CDR2 FQNEAQ (reference sequence). Trimming pared 1 base from V and 3 bases from J, leaving 4 bases between. CDR3 sequence reads: CASSLDYYNEQFF. The DNA of the CDR3 is TGTGCCAGCAGCTTAGACTACTACAATGAGCAGTTCTTC.

The chain links TRBV18 to TRBJ2-2; possibly TRBD2 for D (5 bases). The CDR3 length is 15 residues. The ends were cut back, 3 bases at V and 7 bases at J, with 15 bases in the middle. Germline CDR1 is KGHSH and CDR2 is LQKENI. CDR3 sequence reads: CASSPPNGADGELFF. The CDR3, as DNA: TGTGCCAGCTCACCCCCCAATGGAGCGGACGGGGAGCTGTTTTTT.

The chain combines TRBV14 with TRBJ2-7, with 7 positions matching TRBD2. Germline CDR1 SGHDN, CDR2 FVKESK. There are 13 residues in the CDR3. V shed 5 bases, J shed 9 bases, and the junction held 10 bases outside the gene matches. Here the CDR3 reads CASSWAGASVQYF. CDR3 DNA: TGTGCCAGCAGCTGGGCGGGAGCTTCTGTGCAGTACTTC. The whole variable domain, remainder taken from reference TRBV14 and TRBJ2-7, is EAGVTQFPSHSVIEKGQTVTLRCDPISGHDNLYWYRRVMGKEIKFLLHFVKESKQDESGMPNNRFLAERTGGTYSTLKVQPAELEDSGVYFCASSWAGASVQYFGPGTRLTVT.

This chain uses TRBV2 with TRBJ1-5, with 7 bases matching TRBD1. Germline V lookup: CDR1 SNHLY, CDR2 FYNNEI. The CDR3 consists of 14 residues. The ends lost 5 bases at V and 0 bases at J; junction bases unmatched: 1. CDR3 nucleotides: TGTGCCAGCAGTTGGGACAGTAGCAATCAGCCCCAGCATTTT. It specifies CASSWDSSNQPQHF.

The chain carries TRBV27 and TRBJ2-1; TRBD1 might be the D (6 bases). The CDR3 covers 16 residues. CDR1 and CDR2 (germline): MNHEY, SMNVEV (reference sequence). V was cut by 6 bases and J by 4 bases, with 19 bases left in between. CDR3 loop: CASSPSQGSLYNEQFF. CDR3 nucleotide sequence: TGTGCCAGCAGCCCCTCTCAGGGGTCGTTGTACAATGAGCAGTTCTTC.

The chain has TRBV30 and TRBJ1-1; 9 bases align to TRBD1. The V and J ends lost 8 bases and 3 bases, in that order; junction bases with no gene match: 1. The CDR3 consists of 11 residues. Germline V CDR1 and CDR2: GTSNPN, SVGIG (reference sequence). The CDR3 here is CAGDRDTEAFF. CDR3 in DNA: TGTGCCGGGGACAGGGACACTGAAGCTTTCTTT.

V usage is TRBV4-3 and J usage is TRBJ2-7, with D tentatively TRBD2 (6 bases). The CDR3 runs 15 residues. Trimming shortened V by 8 bases and J by 7 bases, and 24 bases separated the two germline ends. Germline CDR1 reads LGHNA; CDR2 reads YSLEER. Here the CDR3 DNA reads TGCGCCAGCTCCCCCTCCGGGAGCACCCCGGTGGAGCAGTACTTC. Amino acid sequence: CASSPSGSTPVEQYF.

V usage is TRBV10-3 and J usage is TRBJ1-2, with D maybe TRBD1 (5 bases). V was cut by 7 bases and J by 4 bases, with 13 bases left in between. CDR3 length equals 13 residues. Germline CDR1 is ENHRY and CDR2 is SYGVKD. Here the CDR3 reads CAITGGESYGYTF. DNA of the CDR3: TGTGCCATCACCGGGGGAGAGAGCTATGGCTACACCTTC.

The chain couples TRBV19 to TRBJ1-4, with D hard to call. The CDR3 covers 13 residues. Germline-derived CDR1 and CDR2 are LNHDA and SQIVND (reference sequence). Trimming removed 3 bases from V and 5 bases from J, with 7 bases in between. The CDR3 reads CASSITRNEKLFF. CDR3 in DNA: TGTGCCAGTAGTATCACTAGGAATGAAAAACTGTTTTTT.

This clone was seen more than once but under ten times. The chain couples TRBV4-3 to TRBJ2-2, with 9 nucleotides matching TRBD1. J was trimmed by 6 bases and V by 1 base; bases with no gene match: 0. The CDR3 runs to 14 residues. Germline loops: CDR1 LGHNA, CDR2 YSLEER. DNA for the CDR3: TGCGCCAGCAGCCAAGGGGACAGGGCCGGGGAGCTGTTTTTT. Amino acids: CASSQGDRAGELFF.

The chain carries TRBV11-2 and TRBJ2-3, with D maybe TRBD2 (6 bases). Germline values: CDR1 SGHAT, CDR2 FQNNGV. The CDR3 covers 15 residues. The V gene lost 5 bases and the J gene lost 0 bases, with 12 bases spanning the gap. The CDR3 nucleotides are TGTGCCAGCAGCCGTCTCGCGGGGAGCACAGATACGCAGTATTTT. It yields the protein CASSRLAGSTDTQYF.

The chain combines TRBV14 with TRBJ2-1, with 10 nucleotides matching TRBD2. This CDR3 region has 17 residues. V gave up 2 bases and J gave up 0 bases; unmatched junction bases: 4. From germline, CDR1 is SGHDN and CDR2 FVKESK. CDR3 DNA sequence: TGTGCCAGCAGCCAACTACTAGCGGGATACTCCTACAATGAGCAGTTCTTC. Protein product: CASSQLLAGYSYNEQFF.